This TCR beta chain came from a study of post-analysis software for immune sequencing data. The study's findings and limits: Patients used about 5 TRBV segments, including TRBV5-6, TRBV5-1 and TRBV20-1, more often than controls.

Each TCR beta cDNA library carried unique molecular identifiers. MiXCR, run by TCRdb on the PCR reads, gives a single entry per CDR3 protein. The sample holds a few hundred thousand distinct CDR3 sequences, about 38% seen once. This clonotype has only a few counts. What it binds is not known. Germline assignment: CDR1 MNHNS and CDR2 SASEGT. With 7 bases removed from V and 1 base from J, the gap between germline ends came to 5 bases. The CDR3 loop spans 13 amino acids. The specimen was blood. This sequence was found in a girl aged 10 to 17 with multiple sclerosis. This chain joins TRBV6-1 and TRBJ1-6; D call uncertain. The CDR3 DNA follows: TGTGCCAGCATACGATCCTATAATTCACCCCTCCACTTT. Its translation is CASIRSYNSPLHF.